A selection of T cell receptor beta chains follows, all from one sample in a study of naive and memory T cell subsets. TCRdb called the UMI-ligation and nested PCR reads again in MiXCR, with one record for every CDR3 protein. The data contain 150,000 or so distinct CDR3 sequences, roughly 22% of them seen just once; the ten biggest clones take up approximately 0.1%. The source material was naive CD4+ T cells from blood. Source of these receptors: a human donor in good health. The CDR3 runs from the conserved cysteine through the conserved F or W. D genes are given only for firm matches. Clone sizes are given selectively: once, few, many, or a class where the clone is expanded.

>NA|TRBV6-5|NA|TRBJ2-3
TGTGCCAGCAGTTACTCGTTTGGGGAGGCAGATACGCAGTATTTT
CASSYSFGEADTQYF
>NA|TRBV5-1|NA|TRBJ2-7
TGCGCCAGCAGCTTGCTATGGGGCCGATACGAGCAGTACTTC
CASSLLWGRYEQYF
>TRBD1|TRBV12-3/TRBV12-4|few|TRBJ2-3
TGTGCCAGCAGTTCTCGGCTAGGGGGACAGAACACAGATACGCAGTATTTT
CASSSRLGGQNTDTQYF
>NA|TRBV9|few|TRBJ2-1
TGTGCCAGCAGCGTAGACGGAGCCTACAATGAGCAGTTCTTC
CASSVDGAYNEQFF
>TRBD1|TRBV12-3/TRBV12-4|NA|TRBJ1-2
TGTGCCAGCAGCCCGAGGGACAGGGGAGCCTATGGCTACACCTTC
CASSPRDRGAYGYTF
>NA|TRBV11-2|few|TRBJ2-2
TGTGCCAGCAGCTTAGATCGGGCCGGGGAGCTGTTTTTT
CASSLDRAGELFF
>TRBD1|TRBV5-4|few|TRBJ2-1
TGTGCCAGCAGCTCCCCCGCGCAGGGGGTGTACAATGAGCAGTTCTTC
CASSSPAQGVYNEQFF
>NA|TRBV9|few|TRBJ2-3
TGTGCCAGCAGCCGAAGACTTGGGCCAAGGGCAGATACGCAGTATTTT
CASSRRLGPRADTQYF
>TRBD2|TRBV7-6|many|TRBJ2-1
TGTGCCAGCAGCTTGGCTTCTAGCGGGGGTGAGCAGTTCTTC
CASSLASSGGEQFF
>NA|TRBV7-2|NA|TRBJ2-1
TGTGCCAGCAGCTTAGCGAGGACACCTACCTACAATGAGCAGTTCTTC
CASSLARTPTYNEQFF
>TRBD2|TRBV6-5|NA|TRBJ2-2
TGTGCCAGCACCAGATCCAATCTAGCGGGAGTGGGCACCGGGGAGCTGTTTTTT
CASTRSNLAGVGTGELFF
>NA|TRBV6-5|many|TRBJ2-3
TGTGCCAGCAGTTACGCAGATACGCAGTATTTT
CASSYADTQYF
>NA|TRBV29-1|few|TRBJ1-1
TGCAGCGTTGTTGAGTCCCCGGGCACTGAAGCTTTCTTT
CSVVESPGTEAFF
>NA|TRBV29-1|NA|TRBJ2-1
TGCAGCGTTGAAACAACAGGGTTCGGGTACAATGAGCAGTTCTTC
CSVETTGFGYNEQFF
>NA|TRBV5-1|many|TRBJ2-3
TGCGCCAGCAGCTTTTTAGATACGCAGTATTTT
CASSFLDTQYF
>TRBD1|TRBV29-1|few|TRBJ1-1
TGCAGCGTAGTGGGACAGAGGAACACTGAAGCTTTCTTT
CSVVGQRNTEAFF
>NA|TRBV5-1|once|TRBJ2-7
TGCGCCAGCTCAGTTGACCGTCTCTCCTACGAGCAGTACTTC
CASSVDRLSYEQYF
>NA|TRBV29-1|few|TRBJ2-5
TGCAGCGTTAGGGGACTTCTCCAAGAGACCCAGTACTTC
CSVRGLLQETQYF
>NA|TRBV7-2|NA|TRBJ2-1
TGTGCCAGCAGCTTAGGGGGCCGAATGGATGAGCAGTTCTTC
CASSLGGRMDEQFF
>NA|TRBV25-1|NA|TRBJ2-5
TGTGCCAGCAGTGAAGGAGGGAGTTTAGGAGAGACCCAGTACTTC
CASSEGGSLGETQYF
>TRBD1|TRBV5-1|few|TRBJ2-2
TGCGCCAGCAGTGCAGGGGGATTCACCGGGGAGCTGTTTTTT
CASSAGGFTGELFF
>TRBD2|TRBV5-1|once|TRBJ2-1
TGCGCCAGCAGCTCTGTTTTCGGGGGAGGGCCATACAATGAGCAGTTCTTC
CASSSVFGGGPYNEQFF
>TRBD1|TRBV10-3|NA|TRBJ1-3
TGTGCCATAAGAGACAGGGGTGGAAACACCATATATTTT
CAIRDRGGNTIYF
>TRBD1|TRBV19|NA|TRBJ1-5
TGTGCCAGTAGTTGGTTGGCAGGGGGCGCCGACAATCAGCCCCAGCATTTT
CASSWLAGGADNQPQHF
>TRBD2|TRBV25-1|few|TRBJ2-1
TGTGCCAGCACCAAACCGGGACTAGCGGGAGTATCTGAGCAGTTCTTC
CASTKPGLAGVSEQFF
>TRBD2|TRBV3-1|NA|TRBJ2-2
TGTGCCAGCAGCCAAACGATTGGGGGACTAGCGGGAGTTAGCACCGGGGAGCTGTTTTTT
CASSQTIGGLAGVSTGELFF
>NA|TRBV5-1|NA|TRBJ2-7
TGCGCCAGCAGCTTGGATGGGCGGACTACCTACGAGCAGTACTTC
CASSLDGRTTYEQYF
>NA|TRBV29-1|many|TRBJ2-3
TGCAGCGTTGGACCTAGCACAGATACGCAGTATTTT
CSVGPSTDTQYF
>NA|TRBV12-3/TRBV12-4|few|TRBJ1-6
TGTGCCAGCACCGACATTGTTTCACCCCTCCACTTT
CASTDIVSPLHF
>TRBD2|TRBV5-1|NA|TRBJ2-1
TGCGCCAGCAGCCTAGTACCACTAGCGGGAGCGGTAAATGAGCAGTTCTTC
CASSLVPLAGAVNEQFF
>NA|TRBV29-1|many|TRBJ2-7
TGCAGCGTTGATTCCGGTGGCGAGCAGTACTTC
CSVDSGGEQYF
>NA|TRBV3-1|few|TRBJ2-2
TGTGCCAGCAGCCCATGGAGACAGCTAGCGAACACCGGGGAGCTGTTTTTT
CASSPWRQLANTGELFF
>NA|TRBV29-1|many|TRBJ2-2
TGCAGCGTTTTCGGCGGGATGAACACCGGGGAGCTGTTTTTT
CSVFGGMNTGELFF
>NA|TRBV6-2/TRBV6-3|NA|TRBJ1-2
TGTGCCAGCAGTGCCCTTCATGGCTACACCTTC
CASSALHGYTF